Sequencing of this T cell receptor (beta chain) was carried out in a study of CD4 T cell repertoires in COVID-19. Losses at the gene ends were 5 bases for V and 6 bases for J; bases not matched to a gene: 12. There are 15 residues in the CDR3. Germline lookup yields CDR1 LNHDA and CDR2 SQIVND (reference sequence). About this clone: Its specificity is not known.

No culture step preceded sequencing of the ex vivo isolated memory T cells. Profiled with immunoSEQ multiplex PCR; TCRdb holds only in-frame clones, not every one. The sample contains some 24,000 clones, over 85% of which appear only once. General study points: SARS-CoV and/or HKU1 spike cultures shared between roughly 7 and 28% of SARS-CoV-2 clonotypes. Sharing of several most expanded SARS-CoV-2-reactive clonotypes across memory subsets suggested intraclonal diversification.

Here the sequenced sample was circulating follicular helper CD4+ T cells (cTfh) from blood, taken before the COVID-19 pandemic. The receptor was derived from a human donor who had COVID-19. The chain couples TRBV19 to TRBJ1-1; 7 bases are shared with TRBD1. The CDR3: CASSSKGAMSSEAFF. Here the CDR3 DNA reads TGTGCCAGTAGTTCAAAGGGGGCGATGAGCTCTGAAGCTTTCTTT.